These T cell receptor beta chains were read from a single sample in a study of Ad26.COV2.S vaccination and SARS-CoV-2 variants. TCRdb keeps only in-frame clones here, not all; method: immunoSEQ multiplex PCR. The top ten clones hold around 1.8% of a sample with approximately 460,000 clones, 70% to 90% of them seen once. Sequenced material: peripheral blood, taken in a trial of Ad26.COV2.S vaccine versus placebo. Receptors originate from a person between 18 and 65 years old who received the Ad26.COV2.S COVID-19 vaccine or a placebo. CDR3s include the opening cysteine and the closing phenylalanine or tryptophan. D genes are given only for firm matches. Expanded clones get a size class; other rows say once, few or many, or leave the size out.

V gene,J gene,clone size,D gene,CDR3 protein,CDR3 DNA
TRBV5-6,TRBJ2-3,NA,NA,CASSYTDTQYF,TGTGCCAGCAGCTACACAGATACGCAGTATTTT
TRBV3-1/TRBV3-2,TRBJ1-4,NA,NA,CASSQQGFEKLFF,TGTGCCAGCAGCCAACAGGGGTTTGAAAAACTGTTTTTT
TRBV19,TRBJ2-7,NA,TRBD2,CASSIGLAGAYEQYF,TGTGCCAGTAGTATAGGCCTAGCGGGAGCCTACGAGCAGTACTTC
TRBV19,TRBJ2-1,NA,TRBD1,CASSMVDRGSYNEQFF,TGTGCCAGTAGTATGGTGGACAGGGGCTCCTACAATGAGCAGTTCTTC
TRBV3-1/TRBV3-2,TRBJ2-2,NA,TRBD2,CASNQAGGDTGELFF,TGTGCCAGCAACCAAGCGGGAGGAGACACCGGGGAGCTGTTTTTT
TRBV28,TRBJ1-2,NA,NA,CASMTTVGYGYTF,TGTGCCAGCATGACGACAGTCGGGTATGGCTACACCTTC
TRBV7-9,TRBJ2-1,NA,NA,CASSLPPALPYNEQFF,TGTGCCAGCAGCTTACCACCCGCCCTACCCTACAATGAGCAGTTCTTC
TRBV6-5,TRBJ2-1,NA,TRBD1,CASSPLGQEDNEQFF,TGTGCCAGCAGCCCCTTGGGACAGGAAGACAATGAGCAGTTCTTC
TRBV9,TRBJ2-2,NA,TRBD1,CASSARQGNTGELFF,TGTGCCAGCAGCGCGAGACAGGGTAACACCGGGGAGCTGTTTTTT
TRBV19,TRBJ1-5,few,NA,CASSIMKNSNQPQHF,TGTGCCAGTAGTATCATGAAGAATAGCAATCAGCCCCAGCATTTT
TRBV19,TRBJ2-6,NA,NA,CASNVPGANVLTF,TGTGCCAGTAACGTTCCTGGGGCCAACGTCCTGACTTTC
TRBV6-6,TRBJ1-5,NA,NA,CASSYAAGQPQHF,TGTGCCAGCAGTTACGCCGCGGGGCAGCCCCAGCATTTT
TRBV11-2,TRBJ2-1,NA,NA,CASGGPHNEQFF,TGTGCCAGCGGGGGGCCCCACAATGAGCAGTTCTTC
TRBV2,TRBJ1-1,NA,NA,CASRGSSTEAFF,TGTGCCAGCAGGGGATCGAGCACTGAAGCTTTCTTT
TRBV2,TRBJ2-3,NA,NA,CASTPEGGRAADTQYF,TGTGCCAGCACCCCAGAGGGGGGGCGCGCAGCAGATACGCAGTATTTT
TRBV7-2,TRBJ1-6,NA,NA,CASSRRGAGSPLHF,TGTGCCAGCAGTCGGCGGGGGGCTGGGTCACCCCTCCACTTT
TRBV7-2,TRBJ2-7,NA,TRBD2,CASSFTGGGLGEQYF,TGTGCCAGCAGCTTCACCGGCGGGGGACTGGGCGAGCAGTACTTC
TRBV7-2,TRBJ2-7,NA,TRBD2,CASSLRVAGTSYEQYF,TGTGCCAGCAGCCTCAGGGTAGCGGGGACGTCCTACGAGCAGTACTTC
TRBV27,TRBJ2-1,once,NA,CASSLAGSEQFF,TGTGCCAGCAGTTTAGCGGGTTCTGAGCAGTTCTTC
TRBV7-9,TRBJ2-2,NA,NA,CASSLVGDPNTGELFF,TGTGCCAGCAGCTTAGTCGGGGATCCGAACACCGGGGAGCTGTTTTTT
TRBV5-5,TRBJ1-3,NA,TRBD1,CASSQGAGLHGNTIYF,TGTGCCAGCAGCCAGGGGGCGGGCCTTCATGGAAACACCATATATTTT
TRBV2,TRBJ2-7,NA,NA,CASSENSYEQYF,TGTGCCAGCAGTGAAAACAGCTACGAGCAGTACTTC
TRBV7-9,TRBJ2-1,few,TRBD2,CASSLGTSPYNEQFF,TGTGCCAGCAGCTTAGGGACTAGTCCCTACAATGAGCAGTTCTTC
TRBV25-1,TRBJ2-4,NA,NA,CASSDGTRDIQYF,TGTGCCAGCAGTGATGGGACGAGGGACATTCAGTACTTC
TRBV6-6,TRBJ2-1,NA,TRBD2,CASRLAGDGEQFF,TGTGCCAGTAGACTAGCGGGGGACGGTGAGCAGTTCTTC
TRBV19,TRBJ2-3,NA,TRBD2,CASSRTSGSWGTDTQYF,TGTGCCAGTAGCCGGACTAGCGGGAGTTGGGGCACAGATACGCAGTATTTT
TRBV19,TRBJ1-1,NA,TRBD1,CASSGSGGEAFF,TGTGCCAGTAGTGGATCAGGGGGTGAAGCTTTCTTT
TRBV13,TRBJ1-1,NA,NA,CASSPQENTEAFF,TGTGCCAGCAGCCCCCAGGAAAACACTGAAGCTTTCTTT
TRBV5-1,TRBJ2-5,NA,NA,CASRSLEGAETQYF,TGCGCCAGCAGGTCCCTGGAGGGAGCAGAGACCCAGTACTTC
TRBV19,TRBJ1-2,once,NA,CASSIASGAGYGYTF,TGTGCCAGTAGTATCGCCTCGGGGGCGGGCTATGGCTACACCTTC
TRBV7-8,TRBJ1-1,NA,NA,CASSLALMGTEAFF,TGTGCCAGCAGCTTAGCGCTAATGGGCACTGAAGCTTTCTTT
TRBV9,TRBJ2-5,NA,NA,CASSVEVGDGQETQYF,TGTGCCAGCAGCGTAGAGGTGGGGGACGGGCAAGAGACCCAGTACTTC
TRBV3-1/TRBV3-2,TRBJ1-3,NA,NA,CASKVNSGNTIYF,TGTGCCAGCAAGGTGAACTCTGGAAACACCATATATTTT
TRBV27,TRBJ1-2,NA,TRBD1,CASSSGTAYYGYTF,TGTGCCAGCAGTTCCGGGACAGCCTACTATGGCTACACCTTC
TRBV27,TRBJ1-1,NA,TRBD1,CASSLGTGVLNTEAFF,TGTGCCAGCAGTTTGGGGACAGGGGTCTTAAACACTGAAGCTTTCTTT
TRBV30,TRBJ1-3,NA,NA,CAWSVGLSGNTIYF,TGTGCCTGGAGTGTCGGACTCTCTGGAAACACCATATATTTT
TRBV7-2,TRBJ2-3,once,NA,CASSLGVSSDTQYF,TGTGCCAGCAGCTTAGGGGTTTCCTCAGATACGCAGTATTTT
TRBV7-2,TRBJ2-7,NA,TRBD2,CASSPRFGLGVPEQYF,TGTGCCAGCAGCCCGAGGTTTGGACTAGGGGTGCCCGAGCAGTACTTC
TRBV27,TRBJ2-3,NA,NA,CASSTGRKPWDTQYF,TGTGCCAGCAGTACCGGTAGGAAACCTTGGGATACGCAGTATTTT
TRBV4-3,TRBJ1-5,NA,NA,CASSQETHSNQPQHF,TGCGCCAGCAGCCAAGAAACTCATAGCAATCAGCCCCAGCATTTT
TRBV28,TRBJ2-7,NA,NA,CASSLGVVGALRSRRSVNYEQYF,TGTGCCAGCAGTTTAGGAGTGGTTGGGGCCCTACGGTCTCGTAGGTCCGTGAACTACGAGCAGTACTTC
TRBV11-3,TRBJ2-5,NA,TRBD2,CASSLGGLAAETQYF,TGTGCCAGCAGCTTAGGTGGACTAGCCGCAGAGACCCAGTACTTC
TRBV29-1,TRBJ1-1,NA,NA,CSVGPTSTAPAGTEAFF,TGCAGCGTTGGACCCACCTCTACAGCTCCTGCGGGGACTGAAGCTTTCTTT
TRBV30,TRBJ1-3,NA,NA,CAWPGELRSGNTIYF,TGTGCCTGGCCGGGAGAACTTCGCTCTGGAAACACCATATATTTT
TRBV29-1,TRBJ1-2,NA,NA,CSVDGRSGYTF,TGCAGCGTTGACGGCAGGTCGGGCTACACCTTC
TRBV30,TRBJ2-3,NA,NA,CAWTQEADTQYF,TGTGCCTGGACCCAGGAGGCAGATACGCAGTATTTT
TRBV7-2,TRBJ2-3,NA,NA,CASSLEGRAHITDTQYF,TGTGCCAGCAGCTTAGAGGGAAGAGCGCATATCACAGATACGCAGTATTTT
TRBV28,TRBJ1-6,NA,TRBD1,CASSLLTGTARSPLHF,TGTGCCAGCAGCCTCTTAACTGGGACAGCAAGATCACCCCTCCACTTT
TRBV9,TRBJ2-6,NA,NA,CASSARVGANVLTF,TGTGCCAGCAGTGCCCGGGTCGGGGCCAACGTCCTGACTTTC